This T cell receptor (beta chain) was identified in a study of response to subunit inactivated influenza vaccine. The germline V gene encodes CDR1 SGHRS and CDR2 YFSETQ. This CDR3 has 15 amino acids. V was pared by 2 bases and J by 6 bases, with 7 bases of the junction left unmatched. This clonotype has just one count. Its specificity is not known. TCRdb ran MiXCR on the RT-PCR reads and lists one entry per CDR3 protein. The sample records around 520,000 distinct CDR3 sequences, roughly 25% being singletons. Study conclusions and caveats: Each seasonal flu vaccination may recruit only limited new T cells, authors suggested.

The sequence was collected from a man aged 50-60 years who received an inactivated influenza vaccine. The source material was CD4+ T cells sorted from PBMCs, sampled about 5 days after vaccination. The chain has TRBV5-1 and TRBJ2-7; 11 bases line up with TRBD2. CDR3 DNA: TGCGCCAGCAGCTTAAGACTAGCGGGAACGGGCGAGCAGTACTTC. Translating it yields CASSLRLAGTGEQYF.